A single count supports the clone carrying this T cell receptor (beta chain). Its specificity is unknown. Vbeta (60) and Jbeta (13) primers were used in the PCR. Clones were read by immunoSEQ multiplex PCR, and TCRdb kept only the in-frame ones, dropping some. The sample includes about 140,000 clones, roughly 78% of them seen just once. This sample was included in a study of cytomegalovirus exposure and HLA in healthy donors. The study, taken as a whole, reports: For cytomegalovirus status, the classifier reportedly gave diagnoses with high specificity and sensitivity. A cluster of highly shared sequence variants was likely a sequencing artifact.

Trimming cost V 5 bases and J 0 bases; bases outside gene matches: 3. Germline loops: CDR1 MDHEN, CDR2 SYDVKM. This CDR3 has 16 amino acids. This TCR was sampled from a man aged 35 to 55 in good health and CMV-seropositive. This rearrangement joins TRBV28 to TRBJ2-4; 11 bases line up with TRBD2. The sample taken for sequencing was PBMCs. The CDR3 is CASSIGLAGAKNIQYF. In nucleotides, the CDR3 is TGTGCCAGCAGTATCGGACTAGCGGGAGCCAAAAACATTCAGTACTTC.